This TCR beta chain derives from a study of cytomegalovirus exposure and HLA in healthy donors. Primers for the PCR totalled 60 Vbeta and 13 Jbeta. TCRdb keeps only in-frame clones here, not all; method: immunoSEQ multiplex PCR. The table lists roughly 86,000 clones, roughly 73% of them singletons. Per germline, CDR1 SGHTA and CDR2 FQGTGA. This CDR3 region has 14 residues. J was trimmed by 6 bases and V by 2 bases; bases with no gene match: 6. The sequencing sample was made of PBMCs. The V gene is TRBV7-3, the J gene TRBJ1-1; TRBD1 agrees at 7 bases. The TCR comes from a man between 45 and 60 years old in good health and CMV-seropositive. For the CDR3, the DNA is TGTGCCAGCAGCTTAGACCAAGGGACAGCTGAAGCTTTCTTT. Residues: CASSLDQGTAEAFF. The entire variable domain, with the rest obtained from reference TRBV7-3 and TRBJ1-1, is as follows: GAGVSQTPSNKVTEKGKYVELRCDPISGHTALYWYRQSLGQGPEFLIYFQGTGAADDSGLPNDRFFAVRPEGSVSTLKIQRTERGDSAVYLCASSLDQGTAEAFFGQGTRLTVV.